This T cell receptor beta chain came from a study of T-cell memory formation after mild COVID-19. J was trimmed by 4 bases and V by 4 bases; bases with no gene match: 10. The length of the CDR3 is 17 residues. cDNA libraries for TCR alpha and TCR beta, carrying sample barcodes and UMIs, came from 5'RACE with constant-segment primers. One entry per CDR3 protein results from TCRdb running MiXCR on the 5' RACE reads. The table shows about 540,000 distinct CDR3 sequences, with 20% occurring only once. This clonotype was seen more than once but under ten times. Antigen unknown. Study-level results: Contracting CD8+ clones were enriched in EMRA, CD4+ mainly in CM and EM.

The chain joins TRBV12-3 or TRBV12-4 to TRBJ2-3, with TRBD2 matching over 11 bases. Specimen: PBMCs or a T cell subset sorted from them (not recorded which). This TCR was recovered from an adult woman who had mild COVID-19 (a few samples of this study predate the infection). Cell type and time point are not known. The CDR3 sequence is CASSSPTLAGVPDTQYF. CDR3 in DNA: TGTGCCAGCAGTTCCCCAACACTAGCGGGGGTTCCAGATACGCAGTATTTT.